Below are 14 T cell receptor beta chains sequenced from a single sample in a study of regulatory T cells in long-lasting Graves disease. With iRepertoire HTBI primers and Arm-PCR of CDR3 regions, TCR beta libraries were built. TCRdb fed the multiplex PCR reads into MiXCR, producing one record per CDR3 protein. The sample gives about 460,000 distinct CDR3 sequences, 22% of which show up once; 13% is in the top ten. The time point was: persistent/refractory GD, antithyroid drugs over 5 years with positive TRAb. With RNA extracted from PBMCs as input, the TCR library was made. The material sequenced was peripheral blood mononuclear cells (PBMCs), taken when the disease was refractory, from a patient treated with antithyroid drugs. The receptors were sampled from a female donor with Graves disease.

This sequence joins TRBV12-3 or TRBV12-4 and TRBJ1-3; unclear D gene. The CDR3 is 12 amino acids. V dropped 7 bases and J dropped 4 bases, with 8 bases sitting between them. The CDR3: CASTLVGNTIYF. As DNA, the CDR3 is TGTGCCAGCACCTTAGTAGGAAACACCATATATTTT.

This clonotype was counted only a few times. The chain joins TRBV5-1 to TRBJ1-1; D may be TRBD1 (5 bases). The germline V gene has CDR1 SGHRS and CDR2 YFSETQ. Deletions cut 4 bases from V and 0 bases from J, with 22 bases between. CDR3 length equals 18 residues. CDR3 sequence (DNA): TGCGCCAGCAGCCCGAACTACCACAGGAAGGGGATGAACACTGAAGCTTTCTTT. Translation: CASSPNYHRKGMNTEAFF.

This clonotype was observed a few times. The CDR3 DNA reads TGCAGCGTACGTAGGGACGCGAACACCGGGGAGCTGTTTTTT. It codes for CSVRRDANTGELFF. The rearrangement joins TRBV20-1 to TRBJ2-2, with D perhaps given as TRBD1 or TRBD2 (5 bases each). Germline CDR1 and CDR2: DFQATT and SNEGSKA (reference sequence). The CDR3 has 14 residues.

This clonotype came up once. The chain carries TRBV11-2 and TRBJ2-1; D unclear. The CDR3 has 13 amino acids. V was cut by 0 bases and J by 7 bases, with 7 bases left in between. CDR1 is SGHAT and CDR2 is FQNNGV in the germline V gene. The CDR3 nucleotides read TGTGCCAGCAGCTTAGATACCGAGAATGAGCAGTTCTTC. Translating it yields CASSLDTENEQFF. Combining the CDR3 with reference TRBV11-2 and TRBJ2-1 gives the whole variable domain EAGVAQSPRYKIIEKRQSVAFWCNPISGHATLYWYQQILGQGPKLLIQFQNNGVVDDSQLPKDRFSAERLKGVDSTLKIQPAKLEDSAVYLCASSLDTENEQFFGPGTRLTVL.

In this sample, this clonotype turned up a few times. The CDR3 bases are TGTGCCATCAGTGAAGGGACAGGGAGCAACGAGCAGTACTTC. This encodes CAISEGTGSNEQYF. The rearrangement uses TRBV10-3 and TRBJ2-7; 9 nucleotides align to TRBD1. The length of the CDR3 is 14 residues. In germline, CDR1 is ENHRY, CDR2 SYGVKD. Germline trimming cut 3 bases from V and 5 bases from J; bases unmatched to any gene: 5.

The chain couples TRBV4-1 to TRBJ2-7, with unresolved D. In germline, CDR1 is MGHRA, CDR2 YSYEKL. V lost 1 base, J lost 4 bases, and 17 bases lay in between. The CDR3 length is 16 residues. The CDR3 protein is CASSQGPWLSSYEQYF. CDR3 nucleotides: TGCGCCAGCAGCCAAGGTCCCTGGCTCAGCTCATACGAGCAGTACTTC.

This clonotype was observed at least ten times. V gene TRBV2 combines with J gene TRBJ2-4, with 9 bases matching TRBD2. Trimming cost V 10 bases and J 2 bases; bases outside gene matches: 6. The CDR3 runs 14 residues. Germline CDR1 and CDR2: SNHLY and FYNNEI. DNA for the CDR3: TGTGCCATCCCTAGCGGGACCTCCAAAAACATTCAGTACTTC. It codes for CAIPSGTSKNIQYF.

Worth noting for this clonotype: This may be a read error: a much more frequent sequence differs by one nucleotide. The gene calls are TRBV27 and TRBJ1-5; no clear D gene. The CDR3 runs to 15 residues. Germline-derived CDR1 and CDR2 are MNHEY and SMNVEV (reference sequence). CDR3: CANSLAGYGNQPQHF. The CDR3 DNA reads as TGTGCCAACAGTTTAGCGGGGTACGGCAATCAGCCCCAGCATTTT.

This clonotype was found many times. This rearrangement joins TRBV28 to TRBJ2-5; the D gene is possibly TRBD1 (6 bases). Per the germline V gene, CDR1 is MDHEN and CDR2 is SYDVKM. V was trimmed by 2 bases and J by 6 bases, leaving 13 bases between them. The CDR3 totals 14 residues. CDR3 nucleotides: TGTGCCAGCAGTTTAGCCTACAGGGAAAAGACCCAGTACTTC. It yields the protein CASSLAYREKTQYF.

The chain recombines TRBV19 with TRBJ1-2; D is uncertain. The CDR3 contains 13 residues. In germline, CDR1 is LNHDA, CDR2 SQIVND (reference sequence). The V end lost 3 bases, the J end lost 4 bases, and 9 bases lay between the germline ends. The CDR3 nucleotides are TGTGCCAGTAGTATCTTCCTAGGCTATGGCTACACCTTC. This encodes CASSIFLGYGYTF. The complete variable domain, with remaining parts taken from reference TRBV19 and TRBJ1-2, reads DGGITQSPKYLFRKEGQNVTLSCEQNLNHDAMYWYRQDPGQGLRLIYYSQIVNDFQKGDIAEGYSVSREKKESFPLTVTSAQKNPTAFYLCASSIFLGYGYTFGSGTRLTVV.

This chain connects TRBV28 to TRBJ2-3; D is undetermined. CDR3 length equals 16 residues. CDR1 and CDR2 (germline): MDHEN, SYDVKM. V lost 4 bases to trimming and J lost 3 bases, with 17 bases between them. For the CDR3, the DNA is TGTGCCAGCAGTTCAGGCGGCCTCGGATTAACAGATACGCAGTATTTT. It encodes CASSSGGLGLTDTQYF.

This clonotype showed up many times. J is TRBJ2-2 and V is TRBV2; possible D gene TRBD2, 6 bases. CDR3 length: 17 amino acids. CDR1 and CDR2 from the germline V gene are SNHLY and FYNNEI. Trimming pared 0 bases from V and 1 base from J, leaving 12 bases between. DNA for the CDR3: TGTGCCAGCAGTGAAGCGCTGGCGGGGTTGAACACCGGGGAGCTGTTTTTT. This encodes CASSEALAGLNTGELFF.

This clonotype was observed at least ten times. The CDR3 is CASSLTDPKEAFF. The CDR3 DNA reads as TGTGCCAGCAGTTTGACAGACCCAAAGGAAGCTTTCTTT. The chain uses TRBV6-5 and TRBJ1-1; D might be TRBD1 (5 bases). Germline V gene lookup returns CDR1 MNHEY and CDR2 SVGAGI. The CDR3 consists of 13 residues. Trimming removed 4 bases from V and 8 bases from J, with 14 bases in between.

Comments on this clonotype: Just one base apart from a much larger clone, this may be a read error. V and J are TRBV30 and TRBJ1-1; the D gene is possibly TRBD1 (5 bases). Per the germline V gene, CDR1 is GTSNPN and CDR2 is SVGIG (reference sequence). This CDR3 comprises 13 residues. CDR3 in DNA: TGTGTCGGGACTGCAAGAAGGGACACTGAAGCTTTCTTT. It encodes CVGTARRDTEAFF.